Following are 18 T cell receptor beta chains from one sample sequenced in a study of shared clonotypes between healthy human individuals. Positive CCR7 selection of CD45RO-negative cells yielded the naive CD8 cells, and terminally differentiated effector memory CD45RA+ cells were excluded. Profiled with immunoSEQ multiplex PCR; TCRdb holds only in-frame clones, not every one. Of about 580,000 clones in the sample, more than 95% are singletons; the top ten hold approximately 0.33%. The sample was naive CD8+ T cells sorted from blood. These receptors originate from a man aged 30-40 years in good health.

The chain links TRBV6-1 to TRBJ2-7, with D uncertain. Trimming left V 2 bases short and J 2 bases short, with 7 bases between. The CDR3 sequence is 13 residues long. Germline V CDR1 and CDR2: MNHNS, SASEGT. The CDR3 here is CASSEFPTYEQYF. The CDR3 DNA sequence: TGTGCCAGCAGTGAATTCCCCACCTACGAGCAGTACTTC.

The V and J genes are TRBV5-1 and TRBJ2-2; 10 bases match TRBD1. The germline V gene encodes CDR1 SGHRS and CDR2 YFSETQ. The CDR3 covers 15 residues. The ends lost 6 bases at V and 5 bases at J; junction bases unmatched: 7. The CDR3 sequence: CASIGQGVETGELFF. The CDR3 DNA reads as TGCGCCAGCATTGGACAGGGGGTAGAAACCGGGGAGCTGTTTTTT.

The chain joins TRBV2 to TRBJ2-7; 11 bases are a match to TRBD2. Per the germline V gene, CDR1 is SNHLY and CDR2 is FYNNEI. This CDR3 contains 15 residues. V shed 6 bases, J shed 0 bases, and the junction held 4 bases outside the gene matches. CDR3 in DNA: TGTGCCAGCAGGGCCGGGACTAGCGGCTCCTACGAGCAGTACTTC. This encodes CASRAGTSGSYEQYF.

This chain uses TRBV4-1 with TRBJ2-7; 9 positions agree with TRBD1. The junction had 11 bases not matched to a gene; V was cut back by 3 bases and J by 5 bases. The germline V gene has CDR1 MGHRA and CDR2 YSYEKL. This CDR3 comprises 16 residues. In DNA, the CDR3 is TGCGCCAGCAGCCAGAGGGCCGGGACAGGGTCTGACGAGCAGTACTTC. This translates into CASSQRAGTGSDEQYF.

The V and J genes are TRBV19 and TRBJ2-1; D is unclear. V lost 1 base to trimming and J lost 8 bases, with 6 bases between them. The CDR3 contains 12 residues. CDR1 is LNHDA and CDR2 is SQIVND in the germline V gene (reference sequence). CDR3 region: CASSIGSHEQFF. The CDR3 DNA is TGTGCCAGTAGTATAGGTTCGCATGAGCAGTTCTTC.

The chain combines TRBV21-1 with TRBJ1-1; TRBD1, the table's D call, was not compared with the DNA. TRBV21-1 is listed as a pseudogene. The length of the CDR3 is 13 residues. CDR3 amino acids: CASSKPRTAEAFF. DNA for the CDR3: TGTGCCAGCAGCAAGCCGAGGACAGCTGAAGCTTTCTTT.

This rearrangement joins TRBV27 to TRBJ2-7; no clear D. CDR3 size: 13 residues. The V and J ends lost 5 bases and 3 bases respectively, with 11 bases between them. Germline lookup yields CDR1 MNHEY and CDR2 SMNVEV (reference sequence). The CDR3 nucleotides are TGTGCCAGCAGTCATAGTGTGGGCTACGAGCAGTACTTC. Encoded protein: CASSHSVGYEQYF.

As regards this clone: This sample includes further DNA sequences coding for the same CDR3. The CDR3 region has the DNA TGTGCCAGTAGTATAGGCCTTGGGGGCAATCAGCCCCAGCATTTT. This encodes CASSIGLGGNQPQHF. V usage is TRBV19 and J usage is TRBJ1-5; D is ambiguous. V lost 1 base and J lost 2, with 9 bases in between. CDR1 LNHDA and CDR2 SQIVND come from the germline V gene (reference sequence). There are 15 residues in the CDR3. Looking up the rest from reference TRBV19 and TRBJ1-5 gives the full variable domain: DGGITQSPKYLFRKEGQNVTLSCEQNLNHDAMYWYRQDPGQGLRLIYYSQIVNDFQKGDIAEGYSVSREKKESFPLTVTSAQKNPTAFYLCASSIGLGGNQPQHFGDGTRLSIL.

The rearrangement joins TRBV5-1 to TRBJ1-2; 7 nucleotides agree with TRBD1. The length of the CDR3 is 15 residues. Trimming took 4 bases from V and 4 from J; bases not matched to a gene: 10. Looked up from germline, CDR1 is SGHRS and CDR2 is YFSETQ. CDR3 sequence (DNA): TGCGCCAGCAGCATTACAGGGGCTGAGGGCTATGGCTACACCTTC. Amino acid sequence: CASSITGAEGYGYTF.

Note on this clone: Other nucleotide sequences from this sample produce the same CDR3. The gene calls are TRBV6-5 and TRBJ2-7, with TRBD2 matching 8 bases. This CDR3 spans 14 amino acids. Germline lookup yields CDR1 MNHEY and CDR2 SVGAGI. J gave up 1 base and V 2 bases, and 1 base lay outside the gene matches. CDR3 protein: CASSYAGGSYEQYF. Here the CDR3 DNA reads TGTGCCAGCAGTTACGCGGGAGGATCCTACGAGCAGTACTTC.

The chain has TRBV15 and TRBJ2-5; D may be TRBD1 (5 bases). Germline V gives CDR1 LNHNV, CDR2 YYDKDF (reference sequence). CDR3 length: 15 residues. V was shortened by 0 bases and J by 3 bases, with 11 bases between the two germline ends. The CDR3, as DNA: TGTGCCACCAGCAGAGACAGGGCGACGGAAGAGACCCAGTACTTC. Protein sequence: CATSRDRATEETQYF.

The genes are TRBV27 and TRBJ2-3, with 9 bases lining up with TRBD1. The CDR3 length is 16 residues. V was clipped by 5 bases and J by 3 bases; unmatched bases: 9. CDR1 MNHEY and CDR2 SMNVEV come from the germline V gene (reference sequence). CDR3 in DNA: TGTGCCAGCAGTGGGGGGGACAGGGCGGAAACAGATACGCAGTATTTT. Its protein is CASSGGDRAETDTQYF.

The chain combines TRBV19 with TRBJ2-3, with D hard to call. Germline CDR1 LNHDA, CDR2 SQIVND (reference sequence). This CDR3 is built from 14 residues. V was cut by 1 base and J by 4 bases, with 9 bases left in between. The CDR3, as DNA: TGTGCCAGTAGTATAGTAGGGTTGGCAGATACGCAGTATTTT. Its protein product is CASSIVGLADTQYF.

The rearrangement links TRBV28 to TRBJ2-7; 8 bases match TRBD1. Germline loops: CDR1 MDHEN, CDR2 SYDVKM. The CDR3 runs to 14 residues. Trimming cost V 6 bases and J 6 bases; bases outside gene matches: 10. The CDR3 protein is CASRMRQGSLEQYF. The CDR3 DNA follows: TGTGCCAGCAGGATGAGACAGGGGAGTCTCGAGCAGTACTTC.

This sequence joins TRBV6-6 and TRBJ2-7; TRBD2 is a possible D gene (5 bases). The V end lost 2 bases, the J end lost 7 bases, and 18 bases lay between the germline ends. The germline CDR1 and CDR2 sequences are MNHNY and SVGAGI (reference sequence). This CDR3 is built from 15 residues. CDR3 protein: CASSYTGPGLWEQYF. The CDR3 DNA reads TGTGCCAGCAGTTACACCGGGCCAGGACTGTGGGAGCAGTACTTC.

The chain couples TRBV5-5 to TRBJ2-7, with D uncertain. The V gene's germline CDR1 is SGHKS and CDR2 YYEKEE (reference sequence). The length of the CDR3 is 14 residues. The ends were cut back, 2 bases at V and 2 bases at J, with 11 bases in the middle. CDR3 bases: TGTGCCAGCAGCTTTTCAGTATTCGCCTACGAGCAGTACTTC. It encodes CASSFSVFAYEQYF.

This chain connects TRBV10-1 to TRBJ2-3, with 9 nucleotides matching TRBD1. This CDR3 contains 15 residues. Germline V gives CDR1 WNHNN, CDR2 SYGVQD (reference sequence). V shed 4 bases, J shed 3 bases, and the junction held 5 bases outside the gene matches. CDR3 sequence (DNA): TGCGCCAGCAGTGGGGGACAGGGCGGGACAGATACGCAGTATTTT. Translated, it gives CASSGGQGGTDTQYF.

The chain couples TRBV29-1 to TRBJ2-3; 8 positions match TRBD1. This CDR3 is 13 amino acids long. The germline CDR1 and CDR2 sequences are SQVTM and ANQGSEA. Unmatched junction bases numbered 4, after V lost 6 bases and J lost 2 bases. CDR3 in amino acids: CSVTGVSTDTQYF. Written as DNA, the CDR3 is TGCAGCGTGACAGGGGTCTCCACAGATACGCAGTATTTT.